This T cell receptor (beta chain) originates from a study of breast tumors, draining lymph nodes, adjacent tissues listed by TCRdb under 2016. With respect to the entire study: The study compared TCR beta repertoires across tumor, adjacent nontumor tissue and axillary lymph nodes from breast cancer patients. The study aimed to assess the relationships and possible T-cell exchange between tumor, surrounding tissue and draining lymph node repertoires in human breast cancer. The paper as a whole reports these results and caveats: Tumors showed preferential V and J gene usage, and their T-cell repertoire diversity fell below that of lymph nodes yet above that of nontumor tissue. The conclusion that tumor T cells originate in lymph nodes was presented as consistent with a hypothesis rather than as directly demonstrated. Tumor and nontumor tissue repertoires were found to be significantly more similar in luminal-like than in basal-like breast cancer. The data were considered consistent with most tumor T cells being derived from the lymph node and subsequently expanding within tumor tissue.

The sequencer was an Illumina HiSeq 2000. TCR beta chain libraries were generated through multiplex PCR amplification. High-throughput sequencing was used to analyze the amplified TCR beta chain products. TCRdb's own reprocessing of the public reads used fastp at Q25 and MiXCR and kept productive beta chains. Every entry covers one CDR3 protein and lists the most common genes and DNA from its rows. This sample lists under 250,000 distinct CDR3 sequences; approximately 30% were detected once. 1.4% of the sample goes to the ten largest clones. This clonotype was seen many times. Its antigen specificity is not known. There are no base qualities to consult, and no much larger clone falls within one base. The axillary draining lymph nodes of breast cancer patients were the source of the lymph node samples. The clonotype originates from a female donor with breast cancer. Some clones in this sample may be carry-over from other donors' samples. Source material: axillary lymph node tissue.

The DNA sequence is TGCAGTGCTAGAGCGGGACAGGGTACCGGCCACTATGGCTACACCTTC. This yields the protein CSARAGQGTGHYGYTF. The rearranged segments are TRBV20-1 and TRBJ1-2, with 9 bases in between that match TRBD1. The CDR3 runs 16 amino acids, cysteine and phenylalanine included. Only CDR3 DNA remains: 48 bases, in frame from the first base. The germline V gene (reference sequence) yields DFQATT for CDR1 and SNEGSKA for CDR2. After removal of 1 base from V and 3 bases from J, the junction retains 9 bases not matched to a gene.